The clone carrying this TCR beta chain was counted a few times. Its antigen is not known. The entry originates in a study of T-cell memory formation after mild COVID-19. Overall study findings and caveats: Confirmation was lacking for SARS-CoV-2 specificity of second-wave clones that peaked on day 37. Pre-infection memory already had some responding clones, implying cross-reactive memory joined. Clones which contracted sat mainly in CM and EM if CD4+, and in EMRA if CD8+.

V was clipped by 1 base and J by 3 bases; unmatched bases: 6. The germline gives CDR1 SGHVS, CDR2 FNYEAQ. The CDR3 has 15 amino acids. Constant-segment primers served in 5'RACE that generated TCR alpha and TCR beta cDNA libraries bearing sample barcodes and UMIs. Using its own MiXCR run on the 5' RACE reads, TCRdb lists one record per CDR3 protein. The sample records about 130,000 distinct CDR3 sequences, approximately 15% being singletons. This TCR came from an adult woman who had mild COVID-19 (a few samples of this study predate the infection). Cell type and time point are not known. The sample consisted of PBMCs or a T cell subset sorted from them (not recorded which). The rearrangement joins TRBV7-6 to TRBJ2-7; 7 nucleotides align to TRBD2. The CDR3 region is CASSLVASGFYEQYF. In DNA, the CDR3 is TGTGCCAGCAGCTTAGTGGCTAGCGGATTCTACGAGCAGTACTTC.